This is a list of T cell receptor beta chains from one sample in a study of a mutant IDH1 vaccine in newly diagnosed glioma. Using immunoSEQ multiplex PCR, the repertoire was profiled, and TCRdb retains in-frame clones only, with some absent. The sample holds about 56,000 clones; less than 90% are singletons and the top ten take over 2.5%. These receptors' targets are unknown. The source was PBMCs, collected from a glioma patient whose treatment included an IDH1 peptide vaccine. The receptors derive from a woman aged 50 to 60 with glioma. Both conserved end residues are trimmed from each CDR3. The order of the fields is V gene, CDR3 length, J gene, CDR3 protein.

TRBV6-5	12	TRBJ2-7	ASSRPAGGDEQY
TRBV9	13	TRBJ1-2	ASSVDQGRNYGYT
TRBV4-3	12	TRBJ2-5	ASSPLGTQETQY
TRBV19	14	TRBJ2-3	ASTAGVGGRRDTQY
TRBV10-3	12	TRBJ1-2	AINAGTGPYGYT
TRBV25-1	13	TRBJ2-7	ASSEATGETYEQY
TRBV5-1	11	TRBJ1-5	ASSLDVNQPQH
TRBV6-1	12	TRBJ1-5	ASSGTGESQPQH
TRBV10-1	12	TRBJ1-1	ASSAGTKNTEAF
TRBV11-2	12	TRBJ2-5	ASSLGASEETQY
TRBV25-1	11	TRBJ1-2	ASRGGPGYGYT
TRBV9	11	TRBJ2-7	ASSELTGGAQY
TRBV19	13	TRBJ1-2	ASTWGAGGDYGYT
TRBV10-2	11	TRBJ1-2	ASSGTGWDGYT
TRBV2	12	TRBJ1-2	ASSSQGANYGYT
TRBV30	11	TRBJ1-2	AWSVDRGHGYT
TRBV9	13	TRBJ2-2	ASSVGLLNTGELF
TRBV5-5	13	TRBJ1-2	ASSFGQGANYGYT
TRBV5-4	12	TRBJ1-1	ASSFWRRNTEAF
TRBV7-2	9	TRBJ2-2	ASSLPGELF
TRBV4-3	12	TRBJ1-6	ASSQDRYNSPLH
TRBV7-8	13	TRBJ2-7	ASSSAQRVPEEQY
TRBV7-8	13	TRBJ2-3	ASSLGGPSTDTQY
TRBV13	11	TRBJ1-2	ASSFHRGGGYT
TRBV6-5	13	TRBJ1-5	ASSPLSGGHQPQH
TRBV9	11	TRBJ2-7	ASIRTDTYEQY
TRBV9	13	TRBJ2-3	ASSVAPGSLDTQY
TRBV11-3	10	TRBJ2-3	ASSPPSDTQY
TRBV15	11	TRBJ1-2	ATQQGPGGGYT
TRBV5-6	15	TRBJ2-7	ASSLGASGFKSYEQY
TRBV9	11	TRBJ1-1	ASSVDGYTEAF
TRBV5-6	11	TRBJ1-5	ASSGGGGQPQH
TRBV9	15	TRBJ2-3	ASSVEVGGMALDTQY
TRBV6-1	12	TRBJ1-1	ASRYDLLNTEAF
TRBV5-6	16	TRBJ2-3	ASSFHRAERGYTDTQY
TRBV4-1	16	TRBJ2-2	ASSQDPSGSRYTGELF
TRBV6-5	11	TRBJ1-6	ASSYSTTSPLH
TRBV5-4	10	TRBJ1-1	ASSFGGTEAF
TRBV19	8	TRBJ1-1	ASAGTEAF
TRBV6-5	13	TRBJ2-4	ASSSGGVAKNIQY
TRBV9	13	TRBJ2-1	ASSVPGQGGNEQF
TRBV5-6	15	TRBJ2-2	ASSFRRRNPNTGELF
TRBV6-5	12	TRBJ2-5	ASTLRAGKETQY
TRBV9	13	TRBJ2-5	ASSVYGAPQETQY
TRBV19	11	TRBJ2-7	ASSEDSLLEQY
TRBV5-4	12	TRBJ2-5	ASSLGLAQETQY
TRBV10-3	10	TRBJ1-5	AHGDGNQPQH
TRBV10-3	12	TRBJ1-6	AIGDRGSISPLH
TRBV27	14	TRBJ2-7	ASSLSTGLKGYEQY
TRBV19	15	TRBJ2-4	ASSPHRLAEAKNIQY
TRBV2	13	TRBJ1-1	AVLGPSSIDGMAF
TRBV27	12	TRBJ1-4	ASSSPAENEKLF
TRBV4-3	13	TRBJ2-7	ASSQGYGTAREQY
TRBV4-2	15	TRBJ1-2	ASSQVTGGAEAYGYT
TRBV7-3	14	TRBJ2-2	ASSSQTSGGAGELF